This T cell receptor (beta chain) was identified in a study of regulatory T cells in long-lasting Graves disease. Study-wide points: Study was limited to peripheral blood, excluding thyroid tissue. The persistent group shared some 2,700 public clonotypes, more than the approximately 970 shared by new patients.

Concerning this clonotype: Its antigen is still unknown. A far larger clone is one nucleotide away, so this likely arose from a read error.

The time point denotes: persistent/refractory GD, antithyroid drugs over 5 years with positive TRAb. PBMC RNA served as the TCR library source. Combining iRepertoire HTBI primers with Arm-PCR of CDR3 regions, the authors built TCR beta libraries. MiXCR, run by TCRdb on the multiplex PCR reads, gives a single entry per CDR3 protein. The sample carries approximately 440,000 distinct CDR3 sequences, roughly a quarter recorded once. This CDR3 is built from 14 residues. Trimming shortened V by 6 bases and J by 4 bases, and 12 bases separated the two germline ends. Germline CDR1 MNHEY, CDR2 SVGAGI. The TCR originated in a female donor with Graves disease. Sample: peripheral blood mononuclear cells (PBMCs), taken when the disease was refractory, from a patient treated with antithyroid drugs. The genes are TRBV6-5 and TRBJ1-4; D remains ambiguous. The CDR3 nucleotides read TGTGCCAGCAGGCCTCAGGAAGTTAATGAAAAACTGTTTTTT. It specifies CASRPQEVNEKLFF.